This TCR beta chain was found in a study of T cell changes during pregnancy in multiple sclerosis. Trimming removed 3 bases from V and 2 bases from J; junction bases left unmatched: 4. From germline, CDR1 is MNHNS and CDR2 SASEGT. This CDR3 has 16 amino acids. Assay used: immunoSEQ multiplex PCR; TCRdb lists only in-frame clones, some missing. Found here are roughly 100,000 clones, about 91% of them singletons; the top ten hold 0.9% to 0.95%. This sequence was found in a female donor with multiple sclerosis, enrolled in a pregnancy study. The chain links TRBV6-1 to TRBJ2-7; TRBD2 aligns across 13 bases. Specimen: peripheral blood, collected after pregnancy. CDR3 nucleotide sequence: TGTGCCAGCAGTGAGGGACTAGCGGGGTTGCCCTACGAGCAGTACTTC. Translation gives CASSEGLAGLPYEQYF.